Here is one T cell receptor beta chain with its context. The run of the v3.0 immunoSEQ assay was at survey level. The assay was immunoSEQ multiplex PCR, and TCRdb's table has in-frame clones only and misses some. The table includes some 20,000 clones, around 80% detected once. The sample belongs to a study of long-term antiretroviral therapy in people with HIV. The origin of this receptor is a woman in her forties with HIV. Specimen: unsorted PBMCs, collected at the start of antiretroviral therapy, before treatment.

The DNA for the CDR3 is TGTGCCAGCAGCATCGGACAGGGGGCGGGGTATTTT. It encodes CASSIGQGAGYF. The chain couples TRBV13 to TRBJ2-3; 11 positions match TRBD1. Germline V CDR1 and CDR2: PRHDT, FYEKMQ (reference sequence). The CDR3 is 12 residues long. The V and J ends lost 5 bases and 14 bases, in that order; junction bases with no gene match: 6.